These T cell receptor beta chains were read from a single sample in a study of OX40 agonist ivuxolimab in advanced cancers. Only in-frame clones appear in the TCRdb table, and some are missing; sequencing was by immunoSEQ multiplex PCR. The data contain 90,000 or so clones, about 83% of them seen just once; the ten biggest clones take up around 1.5%. This material consisted of CD4+ or CD8+ T cells sorted from blood, taken in a trial of the OX40 agonist ivuxolimab. These receptors all stem from an adult with an advanced solid tumor such as melanoma, head and neck, liver or kidney cancer. CDR3s include the opening cysteine and the closing phenylalanine or tryptophan. Each record gives: D gene, J gene, V gene, clone size, CDR3 protein, CDR3 DNA. The D gene is left open where the match is weak. Expanded clones get a size class; other rows say once, few or many, or leave the size out.

d_call: NA
j_call: TRBJ2-7
v_call: TRBV6-4
clone_size: NA
cdr3_aa: CASSDSPDYYEQYF
cdr3_nt: TGTGCCAGCAGTGACTCGCCCGATTACTACGAGCAGTACTTC

d_call: NA
j_call: TRBJ1-2
v_call: TRBV5-6
clone_size: NA
cdr3_aa: CASSFQWGANGYTF
cdr3_nt: TGTGCCAGCAGCTTTCAGTGGGGAGCGAATGGCTACACCTTC

d_call: NA
j_call: TRBJ1-1
v_call: TRBV27
clone_size: NA
cdr3_aa: CASSGGGVGAFF
cdr3_nt: TGTGCCAGCAGTGGGGGGGGCGTAGGAGCTTTCTTT

d_call: NA
j_call: TRBJ2-7
v_call: TRBV2
clone_size: NA
cdr3_aa: CASNTGSEQYF
cdr3_nt: TGTGCCAGCAATACAGGGAGCGAGCAGTACTTC

d_call: NA
j_call: TRBJ1-1
v_call: TRBV5-1
clone_size: once
cdr3_aa: CASSLGTTEAFF
cdr3_nt: TGCGCCAGCAGCTTGGGGACGACTGAAGCTTTCTTT

d_call: NA
j_call: TRBJ1-3
v_call: TRBV30
clone_size: once
cdr3_aa: CAWSSSGNTIYF
cdr3_nt: TGTGCCTGGAGTTCCTCTGGAAACACCATATATTTT

d_call: NA
j_call: TRBJ1-4
v_call: TRBV9
clone_size: NA
cdr3_aa: CASSPRQDNEKLFF
cdr3_nt: TGTGCCAGCAGCCCCCGCCAGGATAATGAAAAACTGTTTTTT

d_call: TRBD1
j_call: TRBJ1-2
v_call: TRBV4-3
clone_size: NA
cdr3_aa: CASSLQTGSDGYTF
cdr3_nt: TGCGCCAGCAGCCTCCAGACAGGGTCGGATGGCTACACCTTC

d_call: TRBD1
j_call: TRBJ1-1
v_call: TRBV7-2
clone_size: NA
cdr3_aa: CASSLGQTNTEAFF
cdr3_nt: TGTGCCAGCAGCTTGGGACAGACGAACACTGAAGCTTTCTTT

d_call: NA
j_call: TRBJ2-2
v_call: TRBV5-1
clone_size: NA
cdr3_aa: CASRQGPNTGELFF
cdr3_nt: TGCGCCAGCAGGCAGGGGCCGAACACCGGGGAGCTGTTTTTT

d_call: NA
j_call: TRBJ1-1
v_call: TRBV23-1
clone_size: NA
cdr3_aa: CASSHLVFVNTEAFF
cdr3_nt: TGCGCCAGCAGTCACCTCGTGTTTGTGAACACTGAAGCTTTCTTT

d_call: NA
j_call: TRBJ2-3
v_call: TRBV18
clone_size: NA
cdr3_aa: CAAEGVTDTQYF
cdr3_nt: TGTGCGGCGGAGGGGGTCACAGATACGCAGTATTTT

d_call: NA
j_call: TRBJ2-7
v_call: TRBV7-6
clone_size: NA
cdr3_aa: CASSQQPSYEQYF
cdr3_nt: TGTGCCAGCAGCCAACAGCCGTCCTACGAGCAGTACTTC

d_call: NA
j_call: TRBJ1-5
v_call: TRBV9
clone_size: NA
cdr3_aa: CASAQGNSNQPQHF
cdr3_nt: TGTGCCAGCGCACAGGGAAATAGCAATCAGCCCCAGCATTTT

d_call: NA
j_call: TRBJ1-2
v_call: TRBV30
clone_size: few
cdr3_aa: CAWSVNPGKGYTF
cdr3_nt: TGTGCCTGGAGTGTAAACCCGGGGAAAGGCTACACCTTC

d_call: TRBD2
j_call: TRBJ2-3
v_call: TRBV9
clone_size: NA
cdr3_aa: CASSGTSGRPTDTQYF
cdr3_nt: TGTGCCAGCAGCGGGACTAGCGGGAGGCCCACAGATACGCAGTATTTT

d_call: NA
j_call: TRBJ2-2
v_call: TRBV6-1
clone_size: NA
cdr3_aa: CASSVSGVGLFF
cdr3_nt: TGTGCCAGCAGTGTATCTGGGGTTGGGCTGTTTTTT

d_call: NA
j_call: TRBJ1-4
v_call: TRBV6-1
clone_size: NA
cdr3_aa: CASRAVMGNEKLFF
cdr3_nt: TGTGCAAGCCGAGCGGTTATGGGTAATGAAAAACTGTTTTTT

d_call: NA
j_call: TRBJ1-1
v_call: TRBV6-6
clone_size: NA
cdr3_aa: CASSSLPTGSGRTFF
cdr3_nt: TGTGCCAGCAGTTCGCTACCTACTGGGTCGGGACGGACTTTCTTT

d_call: TRBD1
j_call: TRBJ2-6
v_call: TRBV4-3
clone_size: NA
cdr3_aa: CASSQEGTGGAGANVLTF
cdr3_nt: TGCGCCAGCAGCCAAGAAGGGACAGGGGGAGCTGGGGCCAACGTCCTGACTTTC

d_call: TRBD1
j_call: TRBJ2-7
v_call: TRBV6-1
clone_size: NA
cdr3_aa: CASSGTGLLSYEQYF
cdr3_nt: TGTGCCAGCAGCGGGACAGGCCTCCTCTCCTACGAGCAGTACTTC

d_call: TRBD2
j_call: TRBJ2-4
v_call: TRBV11-2
clone_size: NA
cdr3_aa: CASSLGTSGGRPAKNIQYF
cdr3_nt: TGTGCCAGCAGCCTAGGGACTAGCGGGGGCCGTCCAGCCAAAAACATTCAGTACTTC

d_call: NA
j_call: TRBJ2-3
v_call: TRBV5-1
clone_size: NA
cdr3_aa: CASSLEVTASTQYF
cdr3_nt: TGCGCCAGCAGCTTGGAGGTGACAGCTTCTACGCAGTATTTT

d_call: NA
j_call: TRBJ1-4
v_call: TRBV5-1
clone_size: NA
cdr3_aa: CASSLGGRDNEKLFF
cdr3_nt: TGCGCCAGCAGCTTGGGGGGACGGGATAATGAAAAACTGTTTTTT

d_call: NA
j_call: TRBJ2-7
v_call: TRBV7-6
clone_size: NA
cdr3_aa: CASSLVWGQGEQYF
cdr3_nt: TGTGCCAGCAGCTTAGTCTGGGGGCAAGGCGAGCAGTACTTC

d_call: NA
j_call: TRBJ2-7
v_call: TRBV7-9
clone_size: NA
cdr3_aa: CASSLALVAGEYF
cdr3_nt: TGTGCCAGCAGCTTAGCGCTGGTGGCAGGGGAGTACTTC

d_call: NA
j_call: TRBJ1-2
v_call: TRBV5-1
clone_size: NA
cdr3_aa: CASSLEGRTGLDGYTF
cdr3_nt: TGCGCCAGCAGCTTGGAAGGGAGGACGGGGCTAGATGGCTACACCTTC

d_call: TRBD1
j_call: TRBJ2-7
v_call: TRBV6-5
clone_size: NA
cdr3_aa: CASSYASTGGAEQYF
cdr3_nt: TGTGCCAGCAGTTACGCCTCGACAGGGGGCGCCGAGCAGTACTTC

d_call: TRBD2
j_call: TRBJ2-3
v_call: TRBV27
clone_size: NA
cdr3_aa: CASSFKRGGKTDTQYF
cdr3_nt: TGTGCCAGCAGTTTTAAGCGGGGGGGGAAGACAGATACGCAGTATTTT

d_call: NA
j_call: TRBJ2-5
v_call: TRBV11-2
clone_size: NA
cdr3_aa: CASSAGGETQYF
cdr3_nt: TGTGCCAGCAGCGCCGGGGGAGAGACCCAGTACTTC

d_call: NA
j_call: TRBJ2-7
v_call: TRBV9
clone_size: NA
cdr3_aa: CASSVDLGSYEQYF
cdr3_nt: TGTGCCAGCAGCGTAGATCTGGGTTCCTACGAGCAGTACTTC

d_call: NA
j_call: TRBJ1-3
v_call: TRBV18
clone_size: once
cdr3_aa: CASSPGPGNTIYF
cdr3_nt: TGTGCCAGCTCACCGGGACCCGGAAACACCATATATTTT

d_call: NA
j_call: TRBJ2-1
v_call: TRBV9
clone_size: NA
cdr3_aa: CASSVGGTDSYNEQFF
cdr3_nt: TGTGCCAGCAGCGTCGGCGGGACGGACTCCTACAATGAGCAGTTCTTC

d_call: TRBD2
j_call: TRBJ2-1
v_call: TRBV7-7
clone_size: NA
cdr3_aa: CASSPGLAGGSYNEQFF
cdr3_nt: TGTGCCAGCAGCCCTGGACTAGCGGGAGGGTCCTACAATGAGCAGTTCTTC

d_call: NA
j_call: TRBJ2-5
v_call: TRBV7-3
clone_size: few
cdr3_aa: CASSLSTEGTQYF
cdr3_nt: TGTGCCAGCAGCTTAAGTACAGAGGGGACCCAGTACTTC

d_call: NA
j_call: TRBJ2-4
v_call: TRBV10-3
clone_size: NA
cdr3_aa: CAISESGGHDLAKNIQYF
cdr3_nt: TGTGCCATCAGTGAGTCAGGGGGACACGACTTAGCCAAAAACATTCAGTACTTC

d_call: NA
j_call: TRBJ2-1
v_call: TRBV5-6
clone_size: once
cdr3_aa: CASSGRMEYYNEQFF
cdr3_nt: TGTGCCAGCAGCGGACGGATGGAGTACTACAATGAGCAGTTCTTC

d_call: NA
j_call: TRBJ1-5
v_call: TRBV19
clone_size: NA
cdr3_aa: CASSPGTERGNQPQHF
cdr3_nt: TGTGCCAGTAGTCCCGGGACGGAGAGGGGCAATCAGCCCCAGCATTTT

d_call: TRBD2
j_call: TRBJ2-5
v_call: TRBV2
clone_size: NA
cdr3_aa: CASTGLAGGETQYF
cdr3_nt: TGTGCCAGCACAGGACTAGCGGGGGGAGAGACCCAGTACTTC

d_call: TRBD1
j_call: TRBJ2-5
v_call: TRBV7-2
clone_size: NA
cdr3_aa: CASSLDRVQETQYF
cdr3_nt: TGTGCCAGCAGCTTGGACAGGGTCCAAGAGACCCAGTACTTC

d_call: NA
j_call: TRBJ1-5
v_call: TRBV6-6
clone_size: NA
cdr3_aa: CASRAQGSNQPQHF
cdr3_nt: TGTGCCAGCAGAGCCCAGGGATCCAATCAGCCCCAGCATTTT

d_call: TRBD2
j_call: TRBJ2-3
v_call: TRBV19
clone_size: NA
cdr3_aa: CASSDPGGSSTDTQYF
cdr3_nt: TGTGCCAGTAGTGACCCGGGAGGTTCCAGCACAGATACGCAGTATTTT

d_call: TRBD1
j_call: TRBJ1-6
v_call: TRBV29-1
clone_size: NA
cdr3_aa: CSVSRQGHNSPLHF
cdr3_nt: TGCAGCGTTTCCCGACAGGGGCATAATTCACCCCTCCACTTT

d_call: TRBD2
j_call: TRBJ2-1
v_call: TRBV7-3
clone_size: NA
cdr3_aa: CASSPGLAGGRNEQFF
cdr3_nt: TGTGCCAGCAGCCCGGGACTAGCGGGGGGGCGGAATGAGCAGTTCTTC

d_call: NA
j_call: TRBJ1-3
v_call: TRBV6-1
clone_size: NA
cdr3_aa: CASREQAVSGNTIYF
cdr3_nt: TGTGCCAGCAGAGAACAGGCCGTCTCTGGAAACACCATATATTTT

d_call: NA
j_call: TRBJ2-3
v_call: TRBV5-6
clone_size: NA
cdr3_aa: CASSGTRGGAGTDTQYF
cdr3_nt: TGTGCCAGCAGCGGAACGAGGGGGGGCGCGGGCACAGATACGCAGTATTTT

d_call: TRBD2
j_call: TRBJ2-2
v_call: TRBV7-6
clone_size: NA
cdr3_aa: CASSLGGGGRIAGELFF
cdr3_nt: TGTGCCAGCAGCTTAGGTGGAGGCGGGAGGATAGCCGGGGAGCTGTTTTTT

d_call: TRBD2
j_call: TRBJ2-5
v_call: TRBV11-1
clone_size: NA
cdr3_aa: CASSLGLAGGEETQYF
cdr3_nt: TGTGCCAGCAGCTTGGGGCTAGCGGGGGGGGAAGAGACCCAGTACTTC

d_call: NA
j_call: TRBJ2-3
v_call: TRBV9
clone_size: NA
cdr3_aa: CASSQLATDTQYF
cdr3_nt: TGTGCCAGCAGCCAACTAGCCACAGATACGCAGTATTTT

d_call: TRBD1
j_call: TRBJ1-2
v_call: TRBV5-6
clone_size: NA
cdr3_aa: CASSLVGQGSIGGYTF
cdr3_nt: TGTGCCAGCAGCTTGGTGGGACAGGGGAGTATTGGTGGCTACACCTTC

d_call: NA
j_call: TRBJ1-5
v_call: TRBV6-1
clone_size: NA
cdr3_aa: CASTRTGRDQPQHF
cdr3_nt: TGTGCCAGCACCCGGACGGGACGGGACCAGCCCCAGCATTTT

d_call: TRBD2
j_call: TRBJ2-1
v_call: TRBV10-3
clone_size: NA
cdr3_aa: CAISDLAGNNNEQFF
cdr3_nt: TGTGCCATCAGTGATTTAGCGGGAAATAACAATGAGCAGTTCTTC

d_call: NA
j_call: TRBJ2-2
v_call: TRBV5-5
clone_size: once
cdr3_aa: CASSLGNRINTGELFF
cdr3_nt: TGTGCCAGCAGCTTGGGGAACAGGATAAACACCGGGGAGCTGTTTTTT

d_call: NA
j_call: TRBJ1-2
v_call: TRBV7-2
clone_size: NA
cdr3_aa: CASSYAATNYGYTF
cdr3_nt: TGTGCCAGCAGCTATGCGGCTACTAACTATGGCTACACCTTC

d_call: NA
j_call: TRBJ1-5
v_call: TRBV10-2
clone_size: NA
cdr3_aa: CASSESSRSNQPQHF
cdr3_nt: TGCGCCAGCAGTGAGTCGTCTCGCAGCAATCAGCCCCAGCATTTT

d_call: TRBD2
j_call: TRBJ2-7
v_call: TRBV7-2
clone_size: NA
cdr3_aa: CASRPGTSGYYEQYF
cdr3_nt: TGTGCCAGCAGGCCCGGGACTAGCGGATACTACGAGCAGTACTTC

d_call: NA
j_call: TRBJ2-3
v_call: TRBV7-2
clone_size: NA
cdr3_aa: CASSSQGLTGTDTQYF
cdr3_nt: TGTGCCAGCAGCTCCCAAGGGCTCACCGGCACAGATACGCAGTATTTT

d_call: NA
j_call: TRBJ1-2
v_call: TRBV11-2
clone_size: few
cdr3_aa: CASSLEHSNYGYTF
cdr3_nt: TGTGCCAGCAGCTTAGAGCACAGTAACTATGGCTACACCTTC

d_call: TRBD2
j_call: TRBJ2-1
v_call: TRBV18
clone_size: NA
cdr3_aa: CASSPTGTSVGYNEQFF
cdr3_nt: TGTGCCAGCTCACCAACCGGGACTAGCGTTGGCTACAATGAGCAGTTCTTC

d_call: TRBD2
j_call: TRBJ2-3
v_call: TRBV4-2
clone_size: NA
cdr3_aa: CASSQLDLAGETDTQYF
cdr3_nt: TGTGCCAGCAGCCAACTTGATCTAGCGGGGGAGACAGATACGCAGTATTTT